These T cell receptor beta chains were read from a single sample in a study of blood T cell repertoires in COVID-19. The method was immunoSEQ multiplex PCR; TCRdb's version includes in-frame clones alone and lacks a portion of them. Of approximately 70,000 clones listed, more than 65% are singletons. Sequencing used peripheral blood. Receptor source: a woman between 50 and 59 years old with acute or convalescent COVID-19. Both conserved end residues are part of each CDR3.

TRBV3-1/TRBV3-2 | CASSRGDRDQETQYF
TRBV6-5 | CASSYNQDSPLHF
TRBV4-2 | CASSQETSGQGDYGYTF
TRBV6-5 | CASSQRGASYNEQFF
TRBV4-1 | CASILDPGVYNEQFF
TRBV7-3 | CASSLSLGAGGTDTQYF
TRBV5-5 | CASSLAQGRDEQYF
TRBV6-1 | CASSEIRSSTIYF
TRBV11-3 | CASIIRDRGNQPQHF
TRBV7-2 | CASRQRGDPYNEQFF
TRBV18 | CASSPLTRLAVKFEQYF
TRBV6-6 | CASSYSEMNTEAFF
TRBV3-1/TRBV3-2 | CASSQETFSYNEQFF
TRBV2 | CASTETGGGTEAFF
TRBV5-1 | CASSLQGSYNEQFF
TRBV29-1 | CSVVGTGLQETQYF
TRBV4-1 | CASSQGQGYGYTF
TRBV5-6 | CASSSTGTYQPQHF
TRBV18 | CATKRASGGNSEQFF
TRBV28 | CASSFGGRAENYGYTF
TRBV28 | CASTTRVNSPLHF
TRBV28 | CAISFSGTLGTQYF
TRBV7-9 | CASSPGTSGRSDTQYF
TRBV12-3/TRBV12-4 | CASRPDRNTEAFF
TRBV3-1/TRBV3-2 | CASSRIRTGTGTEAFF
TRBV6-2/TRBV6-3 | CASSTGQLVYEQFF
TRBV5-1 | CASSSGPGTAMETQYF
TRBV2 | CASSDELAGAGETQYF
TRBV10-2 | CASSKEGAVYTF
TRBV11-2 | CASSLVAGSLGRGGYTF
TRBV5-1 | CASSNTFGQATVRNTIYF
TRBV19 | CASRPRQGETQYF
TRBV7-8 | CASSPGQGFNQPQHF
TRBV21-1 | CASTYLRAGGPGETQYF
TRBV5-1 | CASTPGGSGNTIYF
TRBV29-1 | CSVDGGSYEQYF
TRBV11-2 | CASSLGTGMGYGYTF
TRBV30 | CAWSDRDEKLFF